This TCR beta chain was observed in a study of blood T cell repertoires in COVID-19. Looking at the study overall: Samples taken during acute and convalescent COVID-19 were collected in the United States, Italy and Spain. Nucleic acid was either cDNA or gDNA, and it came from T cells, B-cell-depleted T cells, or PBMCs.

Original processing notes: Reference gene primer amplification in the assay estimated nucleated cell counts. Using immunoSEQ multiplex PCR, the repertoire was profiled, and TCRdb retains in-frame clones only, with some absent. That table supplies the V and J calls and clone size; D and trimming were determined from the DNA. The data contain approximately 320,000 clones, 85% of them singletons. There are 15 residues in the CDR3. V lost 3 bases to trimming and J lost 4 bases, with 13 bases between them. The germline gives CDR1 LNHDA, CDR2 SQIVND (reference sequence). In its sample, this clone was seen once.

The sequencing sample was made of peripheral blood. The genes are TRBV19 and TRBJ1-5; D perhaps matches TRBD1 (5 bases). The receptor comes from a human donor in a cohort sampled during active COVID-19. The CDR3 region has the DNA TGTGCCAGTAGTATGGGGCAGGCGACAAATCAGCCCCAGCATTTT. Encoded protein: CASSMGQATNQPQHF.